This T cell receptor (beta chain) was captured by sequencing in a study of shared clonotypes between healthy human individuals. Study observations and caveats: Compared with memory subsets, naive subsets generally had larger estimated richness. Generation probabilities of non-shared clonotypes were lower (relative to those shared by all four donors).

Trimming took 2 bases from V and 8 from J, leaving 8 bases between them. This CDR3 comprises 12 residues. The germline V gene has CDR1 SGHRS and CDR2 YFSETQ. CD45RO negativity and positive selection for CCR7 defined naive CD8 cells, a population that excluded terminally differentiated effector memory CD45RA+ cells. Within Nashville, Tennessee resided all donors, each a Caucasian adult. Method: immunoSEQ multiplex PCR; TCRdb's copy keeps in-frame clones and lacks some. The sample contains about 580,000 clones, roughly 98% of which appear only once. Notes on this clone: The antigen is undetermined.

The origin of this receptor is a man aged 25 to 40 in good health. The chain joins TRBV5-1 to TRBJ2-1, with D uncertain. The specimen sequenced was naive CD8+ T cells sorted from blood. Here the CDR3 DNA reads TGCGCCAGCAGCTTTCCAGGCTATGAGCAGTTCTTC. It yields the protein CASSFPGYEQFF.